Here is one TCR beta chain with its context. The sample contains more than one DNA sequence encoding this CDR3. This entry is derived from a study of blood T cell repertoires in COVID-19. People in the exposed group encountered a COVID-19 case within 2 weeks before entering the study. Assay: immunoSEQ multiplex PCR; the TCRdb copy retains only in-frame clones and omits some. This table has about 150,000 clones, over 70% appearing once. The CDR3 is 11 amino acids. CDR1 and CDR2 from the germline V gene are KGHSH and LQKENI. The V gene lost 6 bases and the J gene lost 3 bases, with 5 bases spanning the gap.

The chain links TRBV18 to TRBJ2-5; D gene ambiguous. The sequenced sample was PBMCs or T cells enriched from blood (not recorded which). The sequence derives from a man between 65 and 85 years old who had been exposed to COVID-19. The CDR3 DNA follows: TGTGCCAGCTCCCTCGAAGAGACCCAGTACTTC. Protein product: CASSLEETQYF.